This T cell receptor (beta chain) derives from a study of glioma-infiltrating T cells. Germline assignment: CDR1 DFQATT and CDR2 SNEGSKA (reference sequence). The ends were cut back, 8 bases at V and 4 bases at J, with 14 bases in the middle. The CDR3 length is 12 residues. Overall study findings and caveats: Non-neoplastic patients had below-expected tissue-blood divergence, while all gliomas exceeded expectation.

As to this clonotype: Its cognate antigen is unknown. This may arise from a read error, as a much more abundant clone is one base away.

Amplification of TCR alpha and beta CDR3 regions from RNA used iRepertoire nested multiplex PCR. For one-step reverse transcription and amplification, about 90-450 ng of tissue mRNA or PBMC total RNA was used. TCRdb fed the multiplex PCR reads into MiXCR, producing one record per CDR3 protein. The table lists about 180,000 distinct CDR3 sequences, roughly 45% of them singletons, with 5.2% in the top ten. The rearrangement joins TRBV20-1 to TRBJ2-5, with TRBD2 as a possible D gene (5 bases). The sample comprised glioma tissue, nonneoplastic brain tissue, or PBMCs (not recorded which). This receptor was obtained from a human donor with low-grade glioma or glioblastoma, undergoing nonglioma brain surgery, or in good health (not recorded which). The CDR3 bases are TGCAGTTTCACTGGAGAGGGAGAGACCCAGTACTTC. It is translated as CSFTGEGETQYF.